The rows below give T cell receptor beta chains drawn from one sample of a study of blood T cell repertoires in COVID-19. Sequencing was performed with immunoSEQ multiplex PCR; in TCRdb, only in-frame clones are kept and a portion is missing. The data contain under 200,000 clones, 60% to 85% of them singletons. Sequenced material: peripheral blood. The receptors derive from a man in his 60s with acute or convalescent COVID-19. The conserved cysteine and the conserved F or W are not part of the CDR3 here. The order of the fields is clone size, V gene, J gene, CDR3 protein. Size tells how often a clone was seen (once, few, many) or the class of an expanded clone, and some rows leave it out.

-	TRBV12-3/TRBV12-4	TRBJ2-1	ASSLDEERI
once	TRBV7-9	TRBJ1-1	ASSLQLRGSPEAF
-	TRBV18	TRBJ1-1	ASSEGLVNTEAF
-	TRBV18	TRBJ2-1	ASSPQAGTSYNGQF
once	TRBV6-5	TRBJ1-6	ASSVGDRINSPLH
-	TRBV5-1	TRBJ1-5	ASSLEFGRQPQH
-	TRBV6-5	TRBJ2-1	ASLVPTVYNEQF
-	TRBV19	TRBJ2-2	ASSWGQYTGELF
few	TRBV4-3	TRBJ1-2	ASSQDATTIYGYT
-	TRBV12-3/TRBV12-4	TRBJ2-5	ASSPQGQETQY
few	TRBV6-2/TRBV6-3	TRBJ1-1	ASSYQGLPNTEAF
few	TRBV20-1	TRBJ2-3	SASGGVLTDTQY
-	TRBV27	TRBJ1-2	ASSFLAANYGYT
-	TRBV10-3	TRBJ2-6	AISDPSSGANVLT
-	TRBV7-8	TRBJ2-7	ASSLAHGGPYEQY
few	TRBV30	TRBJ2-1	AWSPPDSSEQF